This T cell receptor (beta chain) was obtained from a study of blood T cell repertoires in COVID-19. Across the study: Acute-phase and convalescent COVID-19 samples originated in the United States, Italy and Spain.

Those who participated ranged in age from about 18 to 89 years and resided in approximately 23 US areas. The study counted Cohort 3 donors as recovered given two negative PCRs, clearance, or symptom resolution. Per the original data handling: Scientists estimated how many nucleated cells there were by amplifying reference gene primers. Data came from immunoSEQ multiplex PCR; TCRdb stores just in-frame clones and leaves some out. D and trimming come from the DNA, and the V and J calls and clone size come from that table. The sample has under 300,000 clones; 90% to 95% are singletons. The TCR comes from a woman aged 18-35 years who had recovered from COVID-19. Sequencing input: PBMCs or T cells enriched from blood (not recorded which).

The DNA of the CDR3 is TGTGCCAGTAGTCAGGGATGGATGGAGGGCTACACCTTC. Protein: CASSQGWMEGYTF. The chain is built from TRBV19 and TRBJ1-2, with D tentatively TRBD1 (5 bases). With 5 bases removed from V and 8 bases from J, the gap between germline ends came to 15 bases. The CDR3 covers 13 residues. In germline, CDR1 is LNHDA, CDR2 SQIVND (reference sequence).